The 29 T cell receptor beta chains in this list originate from one sample, sequenced in a study of early T cells in non-severe SARS-CoV-2 infection. TCRdb fed the 5' RACE reads into MiXCR, producing one record per CDR3 protein. This table has 75,000 to 100,000 distinct CDR3 sequences, around 14% appearing once. The sequenced material came from whole blood. The receptors here all came from an adult who was a healthcare worker with PCR-confirmed SARS-CoV-2 infection or an uninfected control (not recorded which).

The chain couples TRBV20-1 to TRBJ2-1; 10 bases align to TRBD2. V was clipped by 0 bases and J by 16 bases; unmatched bases: 6. The CDR3 is made up of 12 amino acids. In germline, CDR1 is DFQATT, CDR2 SNEGSKA (reference sequence). The CDR3 coding sequence is TGCAGTGCTAGAGACCCTCTAGCGGGAGATTTCTTC. Protein product: CSARDPLAGDFF.

The chain recombines TRBV7-2 with TRBJ2-1, with D unclear. Trimming took off 3 bases at V and 7 bases at J, with 7 bases between the two ends. The CDR3 extends over 12 amino acids. Germline CDR1 is SGHTA and CDR2 is FQGNSA. CDR3 protein: CASSLRSNEQFF. In nucleotides, the CDR3 is TGTGCCAGCAGCTTGCGTTCGAATGAGCAGTTCTTC.

In this sample, this clonotype turned up a few times. This sequence joins TRBV11-2 and TRBJ2-1; D gene ambiguous. Germline-derived CDR1 and CDR2 are SGHAT and FQNNGV. Trimming cost V 5 bases and J 9 bases, with 11 bases left between them. The CDR3 covers 12 residues. CDR3 protein: CASSPLVSEQFF. In nucleotides, the CDR3 is TGTGCCAGCAGCCCCTTAGTGAGTGAGCAGTTCTTC.

This chain joins TRBV14 and TRBJ2-5; no definite D call. The CDR3 runs to 12 residues. The V gene lost 3 bases and the J gene lost 7 bases, with 9 bases spanning the gap. CDR1 and CDR2 (germline): SGHDN, FVKESK. Here the CDR3 reads CASSHRYGTQYF. CDR3 sequence (DNA): TGTGCCAGCAGCCACCGATACGGGACCCAGTACTTC. The whole variable domain, filled in from reference TRBV14 and TRBJ2-5, reads EAGVTQFPSHSVIEKGQTVTLRCDPISGHDNLYWYRRVMGKEIKFLLHFVKESKQDESGMPNNRFLAERTGGTYSTLKVQPAELEDSGVYFCASSHRYGTQYFGPGTRLLVL.

This clonotype was seen a handful of times. The chain links TRBV14 to TRBJ2-7, with D tentatively TRBD1 or TRBD2 (5 bases each). Deletions cut 2 bases from V and 3 bases from J, with 14 bases between. This CDR3 is 15 amino acids long. The germline CDR1 and CDR2 sequences are SGHDN and FVKESK. For the CDR3, the DNA is TGTGCCAGCAGCCAACAGGGAGAACACCTCTACGAGCAGTACTTC. Its protein product is CASSQQGEHLYEQYF.

This clonotype was observed many times. The V and J genes are TRBV20-1 and TRBJ2-7; no clear D gene. V lost 3 bases, J lost 2 bases, and 8 bases lay in between. CDR1 is DFQATT, CDR2 SNEGSKA, per germline (reference sequence). CDR3 size: 12 residues. The CDR3 DNA reads as TGCAGTGCTAGGGAGCCCCCCTACGAGCAGTACTTC. Protein: CSAREPPYEQYF.

This clonotype occurred many times. J is TRBJ2-3 and V is TRBV27; TRBD2 aligns across 7 bases. With V trimmed by 4 bases and J by 1 base, 8 bases remained unmatched. The CDR3 sequence is 16 residues long. Germline assignment: CDR1 MNHEY and CDR2 SMNVEV (reference sequence). CDR3: CASSSPLARGTDTQYF. CDR3 DNA: TGTGCCAGCAGTTCTCCACTAGCGCGCGGCACAGATACGCAGTATTTT.

There are many counts of this clonotype. This chain uses TRBV7-9 with TRBJ1-5; TRBD1 might be the D (6 bases). Germline CDR1 reads SEHNR; CDR2 reads FQNEAQ (reference sequence). There are 14 residues in the CDR3. Trimming shortened V by 5 bases and J by 9 bases, and 17 bases separated the two germline ends. The DNA of the CDR3 is TGTGCCAGCAGCCCTTCGACTGTGACAGGGCCCCAGCATTTT. Residues: CASSPSTVTGPQHF.

This clonotype was counted many times. The rearrangement uses TRBV2 and TRBJ1-5; D not certain. The CDR3 consists of 12 residues. CDR1 and CDR2 (germline): SNHLY, FYNNEI. V was cut by 6 bases and J by 5 bases, with 8 bases left in between. The CDR3 reads CASRAAYQPQHF. The DNA for the CDR3 is TGTGCCAGCAGGGCAGCTTATCAGCCCCAGCATTTT.

This clonotype showed up many times. The CDR3, as DNA: TGCAGTGGACTAAACAGGGATTGGGACTACGAGCAGTACTTC. Its protein product is CSGLNRDWDYEQYF. V and J are TRBV20-1 and TRBJ2-7; possible D gene TRBD1, 6 bases. Germline V gives CDR1 DFQATT, CDR2 SNEGSKA (reference sequence). The V gene lost 7 bases and the J gene lost 3 bases, with 19 bases spanning the gap. The CDR3 has 14 residues.

This chain uses TRBV3-1 with TRBJ1-1, with D maybe TRBD1 (5 bases). This CDR3 has 14 residues. The germline gives CDR1 LGHDT, CDR2 YNNKEL (reference sequence). Between the trimmed V and J ends, which lost 3 bases and 3 bases, there was a span of 11 bases. The CDR3 reads CASSQGGGDTEAFF. CDR3 DNA sequence: TGTGCCAGCAGCCAGGGTGGGGGTGACACTGAAGCTTTCTTT. The full variable domain, in which reference TRBV3-1 and TRBJ1-1 provide the parts outside the CDR3, is DTAVSQTPKYLVTQMGNDKSIKCEQNLGHDTMYWYKQDSKKFLKIMFSYNNKELIINETVPNRFSPKSPDKAHLNLHINSLELGDSAVYFCASSQGGGDTEAFFGQGTRLTVV.

The J gene is TRBJ2-7, the V gene TRBV28; 8 bases align to TRBD2. The J segment lost 2 bases and the V segment lost 2 bases, leaving 5 bases of the junction unmatched. The CDR3 runs to 15 residues. Germline CDR1 and CDR2: MDHEN and SYDVKM. CDR3 region: CASSLPGLGTYEQYF. The CDR3 nucleotides are TGTGCCAGCAGTTTACCGGGACTAGGGACCTACGAGCAGTACTTC.

This clonotype was recorded a few times. This chain joins TRBV20-1 and TRBJ1-1; possible D gene TRBD1, 6 bases. Trimming removed 4 bases from V and 3 bases from J, with 15 bases in between. The CDR3 is 14 residues long. The germline gives CDR1 DFQATT, CDR2 SNEGSKA (reference sequence). In nucleotides, the CDR3 is TGCAGTGCTAAAGGGGGGGCGAGGGACACTGAAGCTTTCTTT. This gives the protein CSAKGGARDTEAFF.

There are a few counts of this clonotype. The J gene is TRBJ2-5, the V gene TRBV4-2, with no clear D. Per the germline V gene, CDR1 is LGHNA and CDR2 is YNFKEQ. V gave up 0 bases and J gave up 5 bases, with 1 base separating them. This CDR3 contains 11 residues. CDR3 protein: CASSQDETQYF. The CDR3, as DNA: TGTGCCAGCAGCCAAGATGAGACCCAGTACTTC.

In this sample, this clonotype turned up a few times. This rearrangement joins TRBV11-2 to TRBJ2-3; D unresolved. This CDR3 has 14 amino acids. From germline, CDR1 is SGHAT and CDR2 FQNNGV. Trimming stripped 1 base from V and 4 bases from J, with 9 bases between. This CDR3 is CASSLGVAADTQYF. The CDR3 region has the DNA TGTGCCAGCAGCTTAGGGGTAGCTGCAGATACGCAGTATTTT.

This clonotype occurred a few times. The J gene is TRBJ2-2, the V gene TRBV6-5; no firm D call. The CDR3 has 13 residues. The germline CDR1 and CDR2 sequences are MNHEY and SVGAGI. With 10 bases removed from V and 1 base from J, the gap between germline ends came to 10 bases. CDR3 residues: CATLNGNTGELFF. Written as DNA, the CDR3 is TGTGCCACACTCAACGGGAACACCGGGGAGCTGTTTTTT.

This chain connects TRBV4-3 to TRBJ1-1, with D unclear. CDR1 and CDR2 (germline): LGHNA, YSLEER. V was clipped by 0 bases and J by 5 bases, with 13 bases between them. The CDR3 is 15 residues long. In DNA form, the CDR3 reads TGCGCCAGCAGCCAAGATTCCGGGGTGCGAACTGAAGCTTTCTTT. This gives the protein CASSQDSGVRTEAFF.

The chain links TRBV7-9 to TRBJ2-7; TRBD2 matches at 10 bases. This CDR3 is built from 14 residues. CDR1 is SEHNR, CDR2 FQNEAQ, per germline (reference sequence). With 3 bases clipped from V and 5 bases from J, the junction kept 4 bases outside the gene matches. The CDR3 bases are TGTGCCAGCAGCTTGCCTAGCGGGAGCCACGAGCAGTACTTC. Its translation is CASSLPSGSHEQYF.

Written as DNA, the CDR3 is TGTGCCAGCAGCAAGACCGGGACAGCTTTTGGAGGGCGAGAGACCCAGTACTTC. It encodes CASSKTGTAFGGRETQYF. The genes are TRBV5-4 and TRBJ2-5; D possibly corresponds to TRBD1 (7 bases). CDR3 length equals 18 residues. V lost 4 bases and J lost 4, with 26 bases in between. Looked up from germline, CDR1 is SGHNT and CDR2 is YYREEE (reference sequence).

CDR3 coding DNA: TGCAGTGCTAGCGGGAGGTCCGATGAGCAGTTCTTC. As protein: CSASGRSDEQFF. The chain combines TRBV20-1 with TRBJ2-1; 7 bases align to TRBD2. Trimming took 3 bases from V and 8 from J; bases not matched to a gene: 4. Germline loops: CDR1 DFQATT, CDR2 SNEGSKA (reference sequence). The CDR3 length is 12 residues.

The V and J genes are TRBV28 and TRBJ2-1; D might be TRBD2 (6 bases). V was trimmed by 8 bases and J by 5 bases, leaving 10 bases between them. Germline V CDR1 and CDR2: MDHEN, SYDVKM. The CDR3 extends over 12 amino acids. As DNA, the CDR3 is TGTGCCAGCTTCGGGACTCACAATGAGCAGTTCTTC. This translates into CASFGTHNEQFF.

This clonotype has ten or more counts. One end of the junction is discordant with germline, which a read error may explain. The chain couples TRBV11-3 to TRBJ2-3; tentatively, D is TRBD2 (6 bases). The CDR3 is 17 residues long. Germline V lookup: CDR1 SGHNT, CDR2 YENEEA. Here the CDR3 DNA reads TGTGCCAGCAGTTTAGGTCGGGACTCCCAAAGCACAGATACGCAGTATTTT. Amino acid sequence: CASSLGRDSQSTDTQYF.

This clonotype has a handful of counts. V usage is TRBV7-8 and J usage is TRBJ1-6; 8 bases map to TRBD1. The CDR3 contains 15 residues. The J segment lost 10 bases and the V segment lost 3 bases, leaving 8 bases of the junction unmatched. Germline V gives CDR1 SGHVS, CDR2 FQNEAQ. Here the CDR3 DNA reads TGTGCCAGCAGCTTTGGGACAGGCCCGCTCTCACCCCTCCACTTT. It encodes CASSFGTGPLSPLHF.

Here the CDR3 reads CSAAGTEAFF. CDR3 nucleotide sequence: TGCAGTGCTGCGGGTACTGAAGCTTTCTTT. V gene TRBV20-1 combines with J gene TRBJ1-1; D not resolved. Trimming stripped 5 bases from V and 5 bases from J, with 6 bases between. The CDR3 has 10 residues. Germline V gene data show CDR1 as DFQATT and CDR2 as SNEGSKA (reference sequence).

The J gene is TRBJ2-7, the V gene TRBV28; TRBD2 matches 9 bases. Trimming cost V 3 bases and J 2 bases; bases outside gene matches: 2. CDR3 length: 14 residues. The germline CDR1 and CDR2 sequences are MDHEN and SYDVKM. The DNA for the CDR3 is TGTGCCAGCAGTTTTGCGGGAGGGCCCTACGAGCAGTACTTC. Encoded protein: CASSFAGGPYEQYF.

CDR3 protein: CASSPRLAVSYNEQFF. The CDR3 coding sequence is TGTGCCAGCAGCCCCAGACTAGCGGTCTCCTACAATGAGCAGTTCTTC. V is TRBV7-8 and J is TRBJ2-1; 9 nucleotides match TRBD2. Germline lookup yields CDR1 SGHVS and CDR2 FQNEAQ. V lost 5 bases to trimming and J lost 0 bases; unmatched junction nucleotides: 5. CDR3 length: 16 amino acids.

The J gene is TRBJ1-5, the V gene TRBV27, with D tentatively TRBD1 (6 bases). The CDR3 sequence is 18 residues long. Germline lookup yields CDR1 MNHEY and CDR2 SMNVEV (reference sequence). V lost 6 bases and J 0 bases, leaving 21 bases between the germline ends. The CDR3 reads CASRREGGLVYSNQPQHF. DNA for the CDR3: TGTGCCAGCAGGAGAGAGGGGGGGCTCGTTTATAGCAATCAGCCCCAGCATTTT.

This chain joins TRBV27 and TRBJ1-1; D is unresolved. Germline V CDR1 and CDR2: MNHEY, SMNVEV (reference sequence). Between the trimmed V and J ends, which lost 5 bases and 0 bases, there was a span of 10 bases. There are 14 residues in the CDR3. DNA of the CDR3: TGTGCCAGCAGTCCCCGACGGATGAACACTGAAGCTTTCTTT. This codes for CASSPRRMNTEAFF.

The rearrangement links TRBV5-1 to TRBJ2-5; D gene unclear. The CDR3 runs to 14 residues. In germline, CDR1 is SGHRS, CDR2 YFSETQ. Trimming left V 3 bases short and J 5 bases short, with 14 bases between. The DNA of the CDR3 is TGCGCCAGCAGCTCTGGCCCCGGAGAGGAGACCCAGTACTTC. This sequence encodes CASSSGPGEETQYF.